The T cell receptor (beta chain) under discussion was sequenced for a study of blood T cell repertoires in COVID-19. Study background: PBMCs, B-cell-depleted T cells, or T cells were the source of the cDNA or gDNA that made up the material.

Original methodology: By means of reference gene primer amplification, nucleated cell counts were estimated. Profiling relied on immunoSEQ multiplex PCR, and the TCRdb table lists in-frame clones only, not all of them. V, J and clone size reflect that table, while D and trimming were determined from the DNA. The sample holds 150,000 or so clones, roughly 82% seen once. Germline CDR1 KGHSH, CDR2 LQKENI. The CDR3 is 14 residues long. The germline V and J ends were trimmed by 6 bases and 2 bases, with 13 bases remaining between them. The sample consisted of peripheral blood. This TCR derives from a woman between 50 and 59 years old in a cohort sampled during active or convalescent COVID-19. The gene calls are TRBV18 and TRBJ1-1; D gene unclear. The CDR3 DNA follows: TGTGCCAGCTCCCCTAGGGAGGCAAACACTGAAGCTTTCTTT. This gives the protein CASSPREANTEAFF.